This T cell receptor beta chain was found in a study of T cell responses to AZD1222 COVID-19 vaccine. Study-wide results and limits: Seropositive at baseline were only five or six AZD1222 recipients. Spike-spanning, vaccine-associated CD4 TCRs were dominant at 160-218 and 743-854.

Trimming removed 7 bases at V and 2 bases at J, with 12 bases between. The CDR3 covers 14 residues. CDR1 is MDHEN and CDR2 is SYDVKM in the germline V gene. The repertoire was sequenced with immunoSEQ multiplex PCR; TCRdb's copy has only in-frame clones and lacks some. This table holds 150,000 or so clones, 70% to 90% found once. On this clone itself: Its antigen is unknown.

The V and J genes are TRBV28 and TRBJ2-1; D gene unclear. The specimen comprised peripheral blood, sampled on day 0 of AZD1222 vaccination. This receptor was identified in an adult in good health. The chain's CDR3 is CASTRTPTYNEQFF. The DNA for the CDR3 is TGTGCCAGCACAAGGACGCCGACCTACAATGAGCAGTTCTTC.